This T cell receptor beta chain appears in the sequencing data of a study of T cell responses to AZD1222 COVID-19 vaccine. In the study overall: Analysis merged second doses at about 4 or about 12 weeks. Study-level results: Donors were largely white British and mainly female; clonal diversity was possibly underestimated.

Some clones are missing from TCRdb's copy, which holds only in-frame ones; the method was immunoSEQ multiplex PCR. The sample lists about 140,000 clones; 85% to 90% were seen once. The germline gives CDR1 MDHEN, CDR2 SYDVKM. Trimming stripped 2 bases from V and 4 bases from J, with 9 bases between. This CDR3 contains 14 residues. Regarding this clone: Its specificity is unknown.

The TCR sequence derives from an adult in good health. The material was peripheral blood, obtained on day 0 of AZD1222 vaccination. The chain recombines TRBV28 with TRBJ1-5; no clear D gene. DNA of the CDR3: TGTGCCAGCAGTTTACGGGCGAAGAATCAGCCCCAGCATTTT. Encoded protein: CASSLRAKNQPQHF.